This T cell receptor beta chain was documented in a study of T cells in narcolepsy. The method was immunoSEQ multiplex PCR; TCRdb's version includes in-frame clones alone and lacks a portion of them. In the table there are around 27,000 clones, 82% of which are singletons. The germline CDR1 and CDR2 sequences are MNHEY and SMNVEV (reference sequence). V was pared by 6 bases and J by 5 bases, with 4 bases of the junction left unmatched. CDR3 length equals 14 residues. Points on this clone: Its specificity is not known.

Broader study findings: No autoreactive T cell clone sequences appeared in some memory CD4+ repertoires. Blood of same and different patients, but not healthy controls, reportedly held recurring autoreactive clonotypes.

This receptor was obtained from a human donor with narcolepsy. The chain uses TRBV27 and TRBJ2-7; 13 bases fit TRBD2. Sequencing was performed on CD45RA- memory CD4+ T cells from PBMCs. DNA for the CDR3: TGTGCCAGCAGAGGACTAGCGGGAGTACACGAGCAGTACTTC. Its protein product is CASRGLAGVHEQYF.